These 10 T cell receptor beta chains were sequenced from one sample in a study of tumor and adjacent non-tumor tissue in lung cancer. RNA was extracted from bulk tissue without any cell sorting. A modified ARM-PCR protocol with three rounds of nested PCR amplified TCRbeta. TCRdb passed the multiplex PCR reads through MiXCR, listing each CDR3 protein once. The sample lists 120,000 or so distinct CDR3 sequences; 66% were seen once. The sequencing input was lung tumor tissue. These receptors were taken from a man younger than 40 with non-small cell lung cancer.

On this clonotype: Just one base apart from a much larger clone, this may be a read error. This chain uses TRBV20-1 with TRBJ1-2, with 9 bases identical to TRBD1. The CDR3 spans 18 residues. Germline assignment: CDR1 DFQATT and CDR2 SNEGSKA (reference sequence). In DNA form, the CDR3 reads TGCAGTGCTAGAGATTTTTGGGGGGACAGGGCACTCGACTATGACTACACCTTC. It is translated as CSARDFWGDRALDYDYTF.

The chain has TRBV11-2 and TRBJ1-1; 8 bases line up with TRBD1. This CDR3 is 16 amino acids long. V trimming: 4 bases; J trimming: 3 bases; junction bases outside the gene matches: 10. The germline V gene has CDR1 SGHAT and CDR2 FQNNGV. CDR3 sequence: CASSSDVGTGDTEAFF. The CDR3 DNA sequence: TGTGCCAGCAGCTCGGATGTCGGGACAGGTGACACTGAAGCTTTCTTT. Complete variable domain (other parts from reference TRBV11-2 and TRBJ1-1): EAGVAQSPRYKIIEKRQSVAFWCNPISGHATLYWYQQILGQGPKLLIQFQNNGVVDDSQLPKDRFSAERLKGVDSTLKIQPAKLEDSAVYLCASSSDVGTGDTEAFFGQGTRLTVV.

On this clonotype: At one end, the junction sequence differs from germline, possibly due to a read error. The gene calls are TRBV6-2 or TRBV6-3 and TRBJ1-3, with TRBD1 as a possible D gene (6 bases). This CDR3 is 17 amino acids long. Germline CDR1 MNHEY, CDR2 SVGEGT. The chain's CDR3 is CASSWDTRGYSGNAIYF. For the CDR3, the DNA is TGTGCCAGCAGTTGGGACACCCGGGGCTACTCTGGAAACGCCATATATTTT.

In regard to this clonotype: The germline gene is not matched at one end of the junction; a read error may be the cause. This chain joins TRBV11-1 and TRBJ2-5, with 7 nucleotides matching TRBD1. The CDR3 totals 16 residues. Germline-derived CDR1 and CDR2 are SGHAT and FQDESV (reference sequence). The CDR3 nucleotides read TGTACCAGCAGCTTAGCCCAGACAGGGCTGGGGGAGACCAAGTACTTC. Translating gives CTSSLAQTGLGETKYF.

Turning to this clonotype: The junction differs from germline at one of its ends, possibly a read error. The chain employs TRBV6-6 and TRBJ2-3, with D perhaps TRBD2 (5 bases). The CDR3 runs to 16 residues. The germline CDR1 and CDR2 sequences are MNHNY and SVGAGI (reference sequence). CDR3 sequence: CASSSLGGFSTETQYF. Here the CDR3 DNA reads TGTGCCAGCAGTTCCCTAGGCGGGTTTAGCACAGAAACGCAGTATTTT.

Of note for this clonotype: A read error may account for a junction end that differs from germline. The chain is built from TRBV29-1 and TRBJ1-2; D unclear. Germline lookup yields CDR1 SQVTM and CDR2 ANQGSEA. The CDR3 length is 15 residues. The CDR3 loop reads CSVDVAWAILGGYTF. CDR3 coding DNA: TGTAGCGTTGATGTGGCATGGGCAATCCTGGGAGGCTACACCTTC.

Turning to this clonotype: The junction departs from the called germline gene at one end, perhaps through a read error. This rearrangement joins TRBV6-2 or TRBV6-3 to TRBJ2-7; D is unclear. The CDR3 loop spans 14 amino acids. CDR1 and CDR2 from the germline V gene are MNHEY and SVGEGT. CDR3 sequence reads: CTSSRQSLLYEQYF. The CDR3 DNA reads TGTACCAGCTCCAGGCAGTCCTTACTCTACGAGCAGTACTTC.

This clonotype was seen only once. A much larger clone lies one base from this, so it may be a read error. V is TRBV5-5 and J is TRBJ2-3; no clear D. CDR3 length equals 12 residues. Germline CDR1 SGHKS, CDR2 YYEKEE (reference sequence). The CDR3 DNA sequence: TGTGCCAGCAGCTTGATAGCAGACACGCAGTATTTT. Translation: CASSLIADTQYF.

Of note for this clonotype: One end of the junction does not line up with germline, which may come from a read error. The chain employs TRBV30 and TRBJ2-7; no definite D call. The CDR3 consists of 14 residues. Germline V gene data show CDR1 as GTSNPN and CDR2 as SVGIG (reference sequence). The CDR3 region has the DNA TGTGCCTGGTGTGTACGGAGACACAGCTACGAGCAGTACTTC. Protein: CAWCVRRHSYEQYF.

The chain recombines TRBV7-9 with TRBJ2-3, with unresolved D. CDR3 length: 13 residues. Germline lookup yields CDR1 SEHNR and CDR2 FQNEAQ (reference sequence). Deletions cut 4 bases from V and 4 bases from J, with 9 bases between. CDR3 nucleotide sequence: TGTGCCAGCAGCTCAAACTCAGCAGATACGCAGTATTTT. Protein: CASSSNSADTQYF.